These 9 T cell receptor beta chains were all obtained from the same sample, sequenced in a study of shared clonotypes between healthy human individuals. Here immunoSEQ multiplex PCR was the method, and the copy in TCRdb shows in-frame clones only, minus some. Of about 770,000 clones in the sample, roughly two thirds were seen once. Material: memory CD4+ T cells sorted from blood. The subset was: CD45RA-negative fraction. These receptors were obtained from a woman between 25 and 40 years old in good health.

The DNA for the CDR3 is TGTGCCAGCAGCCCCAGGGCCAGGAAGAGGGCAGATACGCAGTATTTT. Residues: CASSPRARKRADTQYF. The chain carries TRBV14 and TRBJ2-3; the D gene could be TRBD1 or TRBD2 (5 bases each). V was trimmed by 4 bases and J by 4 bases, leaving 18 bases between them. CDR1 and CDR2 from the germline V gene are SGHDN and FVKESK. The CDR3 has 16 residues.

This clone was picked up one time. The gene calls are TRBV19 and TRBJ2-7; tentatively, D is TRBD1 (6 bases). V was shortened by 8 bases and J by 3 bases, with 11 bases between the two germline ends. The V gene's germline CDR1 is LNHDA and CDR2 SQIVND (reference sequence). The CDR3 spans 12 residues. CDR3 sequence reads: CASSGHSYEQYF. The CDR3 DNA is TGTGCCAGTTCGGGACACAGCTACGAGCAGTACTTC.

The chain combines TRBV18 with TRBJ1-4; 9 nucleotides match TRBD1. V gave up 4 bases and J gave up 6 bases; unmatched junction bases: 9. Germline CDR1 is KGHSH and CDR2 is LQKENI. The CDR3 consists of 16 residues. CDR3 residues: CASSLAQGQGDEKLFF. The CDR3, as DNA: TGTGCCAGCTCACTCGCGCAGGGACAGGGTGATGAAAAACTGTTTTTT.

In this sample, this clone turned up a few times. The chain has TRBV7-2 and TRBJ1-2; TRBD1 matches at 9 bases. This CDR3 spans 16 amino acids. CDR1 SGHTA and CDR2 FQGNSA come from the germline V gene. The junction had 10 bases not matched to a gene; V was cut back by 1 base and J by 7 bases. CDR3 nucleotides: TGTGCCAGCAGCTTAGGAGTAACAGGGGGCGCTTTTGGCTACACCTTC. This sequence encodes CASSLGVTGGAFGYTF.

The gene calls are TRBV21-1 and TRBJ1-5. TRBV21-1 is a recognized pseudogene. The CDR3 extends over 13 amino acids. CDR3 nucleotides: TGTGCCATCCTTTTGACGGGAAATCAGCCCCAGCATTTT. Translating it yields CAILLTGNQPQHF.

In this sample, this clone turned up once. The chain employs TRBV4-2 and TRBJ1-5; TRBD1 might be the D (6 bases). V dropped 1 base and J dropped 2 bases, with 9 bases sitting between them. The CDR3 covers 15 residues. The germline V gene has CDR1 LGHNA and CDR2 YNFKEQ. The CDR3 protein is CASSQGGGGNQPQHF. CDR3 nucleotides: TGTGCCAGCAGCCAAGGGGGGGGCGGCAATCAGCCCCAGCATTTT.

In this sample, this clone turned up once. V gene TRBV5-1 combines with J gene TRBJ2-5; maybe TRBD1 (5 bases). This CDR3 region has 15 residues. Germline CDR1 SGHRS, CDR2 YFSETQ. Trimming took 4 bases from V and 5 from J, leaving 18 bases between them. The CDR3 loop reads CASSPTTANVETQYF. Written as DNA, the CDR3 is TGCGCCAGCAGCCCTACGACAGCGAATGTCGAGACCCAGTACTTC.

In its sample, this clone was seen many times. The chain uses TRBV5-5 and TRBJ2-5, with 7 nucleotides matching TRBD2. CDR1 and CDR2 (germline): SGHKS, YYEKEE (reference sequence). The CDR3 has 14 residues. Germline trimming cut 5 bases from V and 5 bases from J; bases unmatched to any gene: 9. Written as DNA, the CDR3 is TGTGCCAGCAGGAAGACTAGCTCCGGGGAGACCCAGTACTTC. Protein sequence: CASRKTSSGETQYF.

This clone was observed at least ten times. V and J are TRBV2 and TRBJ1-2; possible D gene TRBD1, 5 bases. The CDR3 covers 13 residues. Germline-derived CDR1 and CDR2 are SNHLY and FYNNEI. V dropped 7 bases and J dropped 7 bases, with 16 bases sitting between them. The DNA of the CDR3 is TGTGCCAGCACCCCGGATGGGGGTACTGGCTACACCTTC. Protein product: CASTPDGGTGYTF.